This is a list of T cell receptor beta chains from one sample in a study of T-cell reconstitution after alpha-beta-depleted transplantation in children. TCRdb ran MiXCR on the PCR reads and lists one entry per CDR3 protein. The sample holds 450,000 to 550,000 distinct CDR3 sequences, approximately 10% seen once. The source material was PBMCs, mostly from graft donor cells, sampled 180 days after TCRalphabeta/CD19-depleted stem cell transplant. Every receptor here comes from a female patient aged 2 to 10 who had a stem cell transplant for aplastic anemia, so the T cells may come from the graft donor. Both conserved end residues are part of each CDR3. D genes are given only for firm matches. Only part of the rows carry a size: once, few, many, or a class if the clone is expanded.

clone_size,d_call,v_call,j_call,cdr3_aa,cdr3_nt
few,TRBD1,TRBV29-1,TRBJ2-7,CSVKQGLSYEQYF,TGCAGCGTAAAACAGGGGTTATCCTACGAGCAGTACTTC
NA,NA,TRBV3-1,TRBJ2-1,CASSQALADNEQFF,TGTGCCAGCAGCCAAGCTCTAGCAGACAATGAGCAGTTCTTC
NA,NA,TRBV9,TRBJ2-5,CASSVGGRDGAQYF,TGTGCCAGCAGCGTAGGAGGGAGAGACGGGGCCCAGTACTTC
NA,NA,TRBV29-1,TRBJ2-1,CSDGRQSSYNEQFF,TGCAGCGACGGGAGACAGAGCTCCTACAATGAGCAGTTCTTC
NA,NA,TRBV13,TRBJ2-6,CASSLRKQFFSGANVLTF,TGTGCCAGCAGCTTAAGAAAACAGTTCTTCTCTGGGGCCAACGTCCTGACTTTC
once,TRBD2,TRBV12-3/TRBV12-4,TRBJ2-1,CAFSLGTSGISNEQFF,TGTGCCTTCAGTTTAGGGACTAGCGGGATATCCAATGAGCAGTTCTTC
many,NA,TRBV12-3/TRBV12-4,TRBJ2-5,CASSFRDTQETQYF,TGTGCCAGCAGTTTCCGGGACACCCAAGAGACCCAGTACTTC
few,TRBD2,TRBV6-2/TRBV6-3,TRBJ2-1,CASSDAAGGRDEQFF,TGTGCCAGCAGTGACGCAGCGGGAGGCCGAGATGAGCAGTTCTTC
NA,TRBD2,TRBV7-2,TRBJ2-1,CASSAGPRTNNEQFF,TGTGCCAGTTCAGCGGGACCTCGCACGAACAATGAGCAGTTCTTC
many,TRBD1,TRBV20-1,TRBJ2-7,CSATTLAAGGYEQYF,TGCAGTGCTACGACCCTCGCCGCAGGGGGCTACGAGCAGTACTTC
few,NA,TRBV3-1,TRBJ1-3,CASSPWTISGNTIYF,TGTGCCAGCAGCCCTTGGACAATCTCTGGAAACACCATATATTTT
few,NA,TRBV7-2,TRBJ2-7,CASSPGTEPSYEQYF,TGTGCCAGCAGCCCCGGGACGGAACCATCCTACGAGCAGTACTTC
many,TRBD2,TRBV12-3/TRBV12-4,TRBJ2-2,CASQEGLANTGELFF,TGTGCCAGCCAGGAGGGACTAGCGAACACCGGGGAGCTGTTTTTT
many,TRBD2,TRBV7-3,TRBJ2-3,CASSLRRGGGDTQYF,TGTGCCAGCAGCTTACGCCGGGGGGGCGGAGATACGCAGTATTTT
NA,NA,TRBV11-2,TRBJ1-5,CASSLWGGEDGSNQPQHF,TGTGCCAGCAGCTTATGGGGGGGCGAGGACGGTAGCAATCAGCCCCAGCATTTT
once,NA,TRBV30,TRBJ1-1,CAWSTTLRSEAFF,TGTGCCTGGAGTACCACGTTAAGAAGTGAAGCTTTCTTT
NA,NA,TRBV11-2,TRBJ1-6,CASSLDWRESYNSPLHF,TGTGCCAGCAGCTTAGATTGGAGGGAATCCTATAATTCACCCCTCCACTTT
NA,TRBD2,TRBV5-6,TRBJ2-3,CASSLLLAGASTDTQYF,TGTGCCAGCAGCCTACTACTAGCGGGGGCTAGCACAGATACGCAGTATTTT
many,TRBD1,TRBV18,TRBJ1-5,CASSPGTGDQPQHF,TGTGCCAGCTCACCAGGGACAGGGGATCAGCCCCAGCATTTT
few,NA,TRBV7-8,TRBJ2-4,CASSTLGGAKNIQYF,TGTGCCAGCAGCACTCTAGGGGGAGCCAAAAACATTCAGTACTTC
many,NA,TRBV28,TRBJ2-3,CASSLTGGGADTQYF,TGTGCCAGCAGCCTCACCGGTGGAGGTGCAGATACGCAGTATTTT
few,NA,TRBV6-2/TRBV6-3,TRBJ2-3,CASSPWATDTQYF,TGTGCCAGCAGCCCCTGGGCTACAGATACGCAGTATTTT
few,NA,TRBV20-1,TRBJ2-2,CSATLSRGLTGELFF,TGCAGTGCTACCCTTTCTCGGGGGCTCACCGGGGAGCTGTTTTTT
NA,TRBD1,TRBV10-3,TRBJ2-1,CAISGTGTGTRLHNDGQFF,TGTGCCATCAGTGGAACCGGGACAGGGACCCGTTTGCACAATGATGGGCAGTTCTTC
NA,NA,TRBV11-3,TRBJ2-2,CASSGSWGAPNTGELFF,TGTGCCAGCAGCGGGTCATGGGGGGCGCCGAACACCGGGGAGCTGTTTTTT
NA,NA,TRBV14,TRBJ2-1,CASSMQAGSAIEQFF,TGTGCCAGCAGTATGCAGGCCGGCTCGGCAATTGAGCAGTTCTTC